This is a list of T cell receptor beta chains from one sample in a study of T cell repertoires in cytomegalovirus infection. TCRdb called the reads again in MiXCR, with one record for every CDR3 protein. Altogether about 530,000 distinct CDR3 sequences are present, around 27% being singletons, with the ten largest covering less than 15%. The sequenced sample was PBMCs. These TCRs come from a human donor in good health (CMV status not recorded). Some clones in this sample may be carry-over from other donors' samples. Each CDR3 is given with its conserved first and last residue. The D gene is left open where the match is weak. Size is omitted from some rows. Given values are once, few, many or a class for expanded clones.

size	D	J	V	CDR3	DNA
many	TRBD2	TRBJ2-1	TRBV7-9	CASSPRTSGRAAYLNEQFF	TGTGCCAGCAGCCCCCGGACTAGCGGGAGGGCCGCATACCTGAATGAGCAGTTCTTC
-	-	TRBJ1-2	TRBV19	CASSMATNYGYTF	TGTGCCAGTAGTATGGCGACTAACTATGGCTACACCTTC
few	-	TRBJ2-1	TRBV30	CAWSARPGDEQFF	TGTGCCTGGAGCGCCCGGCCCGGGGATGAGCAGTTCTTC
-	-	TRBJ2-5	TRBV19	CASSIEASRRETQYF	TGTGCCAGTAGTATAGAGGCCAGTCGTCGAGAGACCCAGTACTTC
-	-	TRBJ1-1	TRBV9	CASSASPDRREAFF	TGTGCCAGCAGCGCATCACCAGACAGGAGGGAAGCTTTCTTT
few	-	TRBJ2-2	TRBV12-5	CASGKDRNTGELFF	TGTGCTAGTGGAAAGGACAGGAACACCGGGGAGCTGTTTTTT
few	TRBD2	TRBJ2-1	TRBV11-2	CASSFSGSLDNEQFF	TGTGCCAGCAGCTTTAGCGGGAGTCTCGACAATGAGCAGTTCTTC
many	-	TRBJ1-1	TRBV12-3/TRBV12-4	CASSYQKSTEAFF	TGTGCCAGCAGTTACCAGAAGTCCACTGAAGCTTTCTTT
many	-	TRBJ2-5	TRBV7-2	CASSLSDGSQETQYF	TGTGCCAGCAGCCTTTCGGACGGAAGCCAAGAGACCCAGTACTTC
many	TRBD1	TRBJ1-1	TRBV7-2	CASSLINGQGRATEAFF	TGTGCCAGCAGCCTGATCAATGGACAGGGCCGGGCCACTGAAGCTTTCTTT
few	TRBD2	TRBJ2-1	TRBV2	CASLLAGATNEQFF	TGTGCCAGCTTATTAGCGGGGGCCACCAATGAGCAGTTCTTC
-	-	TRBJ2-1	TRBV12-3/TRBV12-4	CASSLAGQYGNEQFF	TGTGCCAGCAGTTTAGCGGGGCAGTACGGTAATGAGCAGTTCTTC
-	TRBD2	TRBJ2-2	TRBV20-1	CSARREIGTNTGELFF	TGCAGTGCTAGGCGGGAGATCGGGACTAACACCGGGGAGCTGTTTTTT
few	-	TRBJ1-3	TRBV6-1	CASSEGSGNTIYF	TGTGCCAGCAGCGAGGGCTCTGGAAACACCATATATTTT
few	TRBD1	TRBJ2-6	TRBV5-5	CASSLQGQGASSGANVLTF	TGTGCCAGCAGCTTACAAGGACAGGGGGCTTCCTCTGGGGCCAACGTCCTGACTTTC
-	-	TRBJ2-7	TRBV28	CASSLIQGSNEQYF	TGTGCCAGCAGTTTAATACAGGGCTCCAACGAGCAGTACTTC
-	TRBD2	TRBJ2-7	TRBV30	CAWSVQSSGSGEQYF	TGTGCCTGGAGTGTACAGAGTAGCGGGAGCGGCGAGCAGTACTTC
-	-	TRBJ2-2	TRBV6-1	CASSRVPTGELFF	TGTGCCAGCAGCCGCGTCCCCACCGGGGAGCTGTTTTTT
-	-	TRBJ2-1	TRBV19	CASATLSAYNEQFF	TGTGCCAGTGCGACCCTGAGTGCCTACAATGAGCAGTTCTTC
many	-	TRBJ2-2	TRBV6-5	CASSYSPSPGTGELFF	TGTGCCAGCAGTTACTCGCCAAGCCCCGGCACCGGGGAGCTGTTTTTT
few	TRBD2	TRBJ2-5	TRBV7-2	CASSFWGRASQETQYF	TGTGCCAGCAGCTTCTGGGGGAGGGCCTCTCAAGAGACCCAGTACTTC
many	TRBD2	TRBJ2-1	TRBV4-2	CASSQSSGRLDEQFF	TGTGCCAGCAGCCAATCTAGCGGGAGGTTAGATGAGCAGTTCTTC
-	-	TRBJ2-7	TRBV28	CASSLSWFGTF	TGTGCCAGCAGTTTATCATGGTTCGGAACCTTC
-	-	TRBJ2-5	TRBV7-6	CASSLQDSQETQYF	TGTGCCAGCAGCTTACAGGACTCTCAAGAGACCCAGTACTTC
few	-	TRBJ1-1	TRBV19	CASSPDAGGLNTEAFF	TGTGCCAGTAGTCCTGATGCGGGGGGCCTGAACACTGAAGCTTTCTTT
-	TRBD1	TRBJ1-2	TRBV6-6	CASIRGGAGAGYTF	TGTGCCAGCATTAGAGGGGGCGCAGGTGCTGGCTACACCTTC
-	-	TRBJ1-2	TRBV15	CATREGANGYTF	TGTGCCACCCGGGAGGGAGCTAATGGCTACACCTTC
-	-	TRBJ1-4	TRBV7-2	CASSFDRSNEKLFF	TGTGCCAGCAGCTTCGACAGGTCTAATGAAAAACTGTTTTTT
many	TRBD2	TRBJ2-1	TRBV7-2	CASSLVGLVVDEQFF	TGTGCCAGCAGCTTAGTGGGACTAGTTGTCGATGAGCAGTTCTTC
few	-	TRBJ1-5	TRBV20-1	CSASLDSNQPQHF	TGCAGTGCTAGTTTGGATAGCAATCAGCCCCAGCATTTT
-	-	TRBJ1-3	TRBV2	CASDRSSGNTIYF	TGTGCCAGCGACCGGAGCTCTGGAAACACCATATATTTT